This TCR beta chain originates from a study of beta chain features in type 1 diabetes. Study-wide results and limits: Insertions at VDJ junctions were less frequent in type 1 diabetes patients. These patients also deleted more nucleotides at the same junctions. Short templates might get an advantage during PCR, and this would be equal in patients and controls.

The CDR3 loop spans 15 amino acids. CDR1 and CDR2 (germline): LGHNA, YSLEER. With 0 bases removed from V and 8 bases from J, the gap between germline ends came to 14 bases. Every isolated RNA sample was fully reverse transcribed, so sequencing captured expressed TCRB transcripts. Some clones are missing from TCRdb's copy, which holds only in-frame ones; the method was immunoSEQ multiplex PCR. The data show hundreds of thousands of clones, around 12% seen once. Naive, central memory, regulatory and stem cell-like memory cells within the CD4+ compartment were sorted using CD45RO/CCR7/CD25/CD127/CD95/CD27. Notes on this clone: Its specificity is unknown.

The rearrangement joins TRBV4-3 to TRBJ2-1; perhaps TRBD2 as D (5 bases). This TCR derives from a man in his late teens or twenties in good health. Sequencing used naive CD4+ T cells from blood. CDR3 bases: TGCGCCAGCAGCCAAGATTTCGGGGTTTGGGATGAGCAGTTCTTC. Protein: CASSQDFGVWDEQFF.